This T cell receptor (beta chain) was captured in a study of T-cell reconstitution after alpha-beta-depleted transplantation in children. Germline CDR1 SGHRS, CDR2 YFSETQ. Trimming stripped 1 base from V and 1 base from J, with 11 bases between. The CDR3 length is 15 residues. The table lists this clonotype with a few counts. A TCRbeta library incorporating unique molecular identifiers was prepared. MiXCR, applied by TCRdb to the PCR reads, yields one record per CDR3 protein. The table includes around 530,000 distinct CDR3 sequences, approximately 32% detected once. The receptor was isolated from a human donor who donated a stem cell graft to a child with aplastic anemia. The chain employs TRBV5-1 and TRBJ2-5, with D maybe TRBD2 (5 bases). The specimen comprised PBMCs from the stem cell graft donor, sampled from the stem cell graft. CDR3 region: CASSLMAGAQETQYF. The CDR3 DNA sequence: TGCGCCAGCAGCTTGATGGCGGGCGCCCAAGAGACCCAGTACTTC.